Each of the 2 T cell receptor beta chains below was sequenced from the same sample in a study of T cell repertoires in cytomegalovirus infection. These receptors have no identified antigens. TCRdb recomputed calls from the reads with MiXCR, one row per CDR3 protein. Of around 900,000 distinct CDR3 sequences in the sample, around 30% were seen once. The material sequenced was cultured CD8+ T cells from PBMCs, taken from culture after CMV antigen stimulation. These receptors all stem from a human donor in good health (CMV status not recorded). Some clones in this sample may be carry-over from other donors' samples.

The gene calls are TRBV6-1 and TRBJ1-2, with 7 bases aligning to TRBD1. Germline values: CDR1 MNHNS, CDR2 SASEGT. The V segment lost 6 bases and the J segment 7 bases; nucleotides outside the gene matches: 2. The CDR3 has 11 amino acids. The CDR3, as DNA: TGTGCCAGCAGGACAGGGATTGGCTACACCTTC. It codes for CASRTGIGYTF.

The sample holds many counts of this clonotype. The chain links TRBV27 to TRBJ1-5, with D hard to call. CDR3 size: 15 residues. Germline values: CDR1 MNHEY, CDR2 SMNVEV (reference sequence). V was trimmed by 6 bases and J by 6 bases, leaving 18 bases between them. The CDR3 loop is CASSSSRRAGQPQHF. In DNA, the CDR3 is TGTGCCAGCAGCTCTTCTAGACGGGCGGGTCAGCCCCAGCATTTT.